This T cell receptor (beta chain) appears in the sequencing data of a study of T-cell memory formation after mild COVID-19. Regarding the study as a whole: Among clones peaking at day 37 in the second wave, SARS-CoV-2 specificity remained unconfirmed. Clones shrinking between day 15 and 85 showed a balanced CD4/CD8 split, and those that grew later tilted toward CD4+.

This clonotype was seen ten or more times. The antigen is undetermined. The CDR3 sequence is 14 residues long. Per the germline V gene, CDR1 is LGHDT and CDR2 is YNNKEL (reference sequence). V lost 4 bases and J lost 5; bases outside the gene matches: 6. Barcoded TCR alpha and TCR beta cDNA libraries with UMIs came from 5'RACE using constant-segment primers. A single record per CDR3 protein comes from TCRdb applying MiXCR to the 5' RACE reads. In the table there are around 320,000 distinct CDR3 sequences, roughly a fifth of which are singletons. The chain has TRBV3-1 and TRBJ2-5; 8 bases align to TRBD1. The TCR originated in a man aged 18 to 29 who had mild COVID-19 (a few samples of this study predate the infection). Cell type and time point are not known. The material sequenced was PBMCs or a T cell subset sorted from them (not recorded which). The CDR3 loop reads CASSLTGVEETQYF. DNA of the CDR3: TGTGCCAGCAGCCTGACAGGGGTGGAGGAGACCCAGTACTTC.